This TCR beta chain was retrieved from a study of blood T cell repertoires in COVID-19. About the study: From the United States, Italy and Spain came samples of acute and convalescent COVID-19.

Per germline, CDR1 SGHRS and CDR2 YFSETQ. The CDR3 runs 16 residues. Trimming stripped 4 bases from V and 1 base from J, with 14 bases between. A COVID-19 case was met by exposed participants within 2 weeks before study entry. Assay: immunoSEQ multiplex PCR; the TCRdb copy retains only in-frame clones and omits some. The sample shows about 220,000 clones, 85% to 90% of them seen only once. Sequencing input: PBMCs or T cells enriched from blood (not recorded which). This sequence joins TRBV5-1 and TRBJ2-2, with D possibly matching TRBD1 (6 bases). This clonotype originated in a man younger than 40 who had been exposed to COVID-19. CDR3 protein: CASSIRDTLNTGELFF. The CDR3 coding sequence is TGCGCCAGCAGCATCCGGGACACGCTGAACACCGGGGAGCTGTTTTTT.